The 25 T cell receptor beta chains presented below share a single source sample, sequenced in a study of response to subunit inactivated influenza vaccine. From the RT-PCR reads, TCRdb called clonotypes with MiXCR, one entry per CDR3 protein. This repertoire shows a few hundred thousand distinct CDR3 sequences, 22% found once; its top ten account for about a tenth. The sample consisted of PBMCs from blood, taken less than 22 months after vaccination. Receptors originate from a man aged 50-75 years who received an inactivated influenza vaccine.

The table lists this clonotype with many counts. The chain couples TRBV23-1 to TRBJ1-1; D call uncertain. TRBV23-1 counts as an open reading frame of uncertain function. The CDR3 runs 13 residues. Deletions cut 0 bases from V and 1 base from J, with 3 bases between. This CDR3 is CASSQSPNTEAFF. CDR3 nucleotide sequence: TGCGCCAGCAGTCAATCACCGAACACTGAAGCTTTCTTT.

This clonotype showed up just a few times. V usage is TRBV11-2 and J usage is TRBJ1-1; D might be TRBD1 (5 bases). The length of the CDR3 is 15 residues. Germline-derived CDR1 and CDR2 are SGHAT and FQNNGV. Trimming removed 4 bases from V and 0 bases from J, with 12 bases in between. As DNA, the CDR3 is TGTGCCAGCAGCTCCCGTTGGGGCCTGAACACTGAAGCTTTCTTT. It codes for CASSSRWGLNTEAFF.

This clonotype showed up just a few times. CDR3: CASSQEQGYNSPLHF. As DNA, the CDR3 is TGCGCCAGCAGCCAAGAACAGGGCTATAATTCACCCCTCCACTTT. The rearrangement links TRBV4-3 to TRBJ1-6; maybe TRBD1 (6 bases). Germline V gives CDR1 LGHNA, CDR2 YSLEER. V was trimmed by 0 bases and J by 3 bases, leaving 6 bases between them. The CDR3 extends over 15 amino acids.

This clonotype occurred once. The chain links TRBV5-1 to TRBJ2-3; no reliable D call. The germline V gene has CDR1 SGHRS and CDR2 YFSETQ. The CDR3 covers 14 residues. Trimming removed 3 bases at V and 4 bases at J, with 12 bases between. CDR3 region: CASSWKPSPDTQYF. In DNA form, the CDR3 reads TGCGCCAGCAGCTGGAAACCGAGCCCAGATACGCAGTATTTT.

The rearrangement uses TRBV6-5 and TRBJ1-5; D is uncertain. The germline gives CDR1 MNHEY, CDR2 SVGAGI. This CDR3 contains 15 residues. Trimming took off 0 bases at V and 0 bases at J, with 6 bases between the two ends. This chain's CDR3 is CASSYSLGSNQPQHF. CDR3 DNA sequence: TGTGCCAGCAGTTACTCGTTGGGTAGCAATCAGCCCCAGCATTTT.

The chain is built from TRBV5-1 and TRBJ2-7; 9 bases fit TRBD1. Germline CDR1 is SGHRS and CDR2 is YFSETQ. V was clipped by 3 bases and J by 4 bases; unmatched bases: 8. CDR3 length: 15 amino acids. DNA for the CDR3: TGCGCCAGCAGCTCGACAGGGGGGCGCATGTACGAGCAGTACTTC. This gives the protein CASSSTGGRMYEQYF.

The J gene is TRBJ1-3, the V gene TRBV28; possible D gene TRBD1, 5 bases. Germline V gene data show CDR1 as MDHEN and CDR2 as SYDVKM. V was pared by 3 bases and J by 4 bases, with 13 bases between. The length of the CDR3 is 15 residues. CDR3 in DNA: TGTGCCAGCAGTTTGGCAGGGATCCTCGGAAACACCATATATTTT. Its protein is CASSLAGILGNTIYF.

This clonotype was observed a handful of times. The rearrangement links TRBV4-3 to TRBJ1-2, with TRBD1 identical over 9 bases. J lost 7 bases, V lost 0 bases, and 12 bases had no gene match. CDR1 is LGHNA and CDR2 is YSLEER in the germline V gene. The CDR3 totals 17 residues. The CDR3 protein is CASSQEGTGSEGGGYTF. The DNA for the CDR3 is TGCGCCAGCAGCCAAGAAGGGACAGGGAGCGAGGGCGGTGGCTACACCTTC.

The chain combines TRBV7-2 with TRBJ2-3; 7 bases are shared with TRBD2. V shed 5 bases and J 2 bases; nucleotides not matched to a gene: 7. The CDR3 totals 15 residues. Germline values: CDR1 SGHTA, CDR2 FQGNSA. CDR3 amino acids: CASSQSAGFTDTQYF. In nucleotides, the CDR3 is TGTGCCAGCAGCCAATCAGCGGGATTCACAGATACGCAGTATTTT.

This clonotype has more than one count but fewer than ten. The rearrangement links TRBV5-1 to TRBJ2-7, with D possibly being TRBD1 (5 bases). V was cut by 0 bases and J by 3 bases, with 7 bases left in between. The CDR3 runs 13 residues. Germline CDR1 reads SGHRS; CDR2 reads YFSETQ. CDR3 loop: CASSLVRGYEQYF. CDR3 bases: TGCGCCAGCAGCTTGGTTAGGGGCTACGAGCAGTACTTC.

The J gene is TRBJ2-7, the V gene TRBV30; D is possibly TRBD2 (5 bases). The V end lost 2 bases, the J end lost 3 bases, and 11 bases lay between the germline ends. There are 13 residues in the CDR3. CDR1 is GTSNPN, CDR2 SVGIG, per germline (reference sequence). CDR3 bases: TGTGCCTGGAGTAGTGAGGGCCACTACGAGCAGTACTTC. Translation: CAWSSEGHYEQYF.

The chain uses TRBV11-2 and TRBJ2-1, with 11 bases matching TRBD1. The CDR3 totals 16 residues. With 2 bases clipped from V and 8 bases from J, the junction kept 8 bases outside the gene matches. Germline V gene sequence: CDR1 SGHAT, CDR2 FQNNGV. In nucleotides, the CDR3 is TGTGCCAGCAGCTTATATAGGACAGGGGGCGAAGATGAGCAGTTCTTC. This sequence encodes CASSLYRTGGEDEQFF.

A note on this clonotype: Possible read error: a much larger clone is one base away. The chain combines TRBV27 with TRBJ1-5; TRBD1 matches at 8 bases. The germline V gene encodes CDR1 MNHEY and CDR2 SMNVEV (reference sequence). There are 15 residues in the CDR3. The CDR3 is CASSPRGRDNQAQHF. Here the CDR3 DNA reads TGTGCCAGCAGTCCCAGGGGGCGGGACAATCAGGCCCAGCATTTT.

Only a few counts were recorded for this clonotype. The rearrangement links TRBV12-3 or TRBV12-4 to TRBJ1-2; tentative D call: TRBD1 (5 bases). The CDR3 is 13 residues long. V lost 10 bases and J lost 4, with 16 bases in between. This CDR3 reads CATTWGRTYGYTF. In nucleotides, the CDR3 is TGTGCCACTACCTGGGGCAGAACCTATGGCTACACCTTC.

The CDR3 is CASSLRRVAGNEQFF. For the CDR3, the DNA is TGTGCCAGCAGCTTAAGACGGGTCGCAGGGAATGAGCAGTTCTTC. This rearrangement joins TRBV7-3 to TRBJ2-1; possible D gene TRBD1, 5 bases. This CDR3 has 15 residues. Germline CDR1 reads SGHTA; CDR2 reads FQGTGA. V was cut by 1 base and J by 7 bases, with 14 bases left in between.

The V gene is TRBV4-3, the J gene TRBJ2-7, with 8 bases matching TRBD1. Germline V gene data show CDR1 as LGHNA and CDR2 as YSLEER. The junction had 14 bases not matched to a gene; V was cut back by 4 bases and J by 3 bases. The CDR3 sequence is 17 residues long. CDR3 DNA sequence: TGCGCCAGCAGCCTCTGGGGCAACCGACAGGGGAACTACGAGCAGTACTTC. Residues: CASSLWGNRQGNYEQYF.

The rearrangement links TRBV5-1 to TRBJ2-7; D may be TRBD1 or TRBD2 (6 bases each). The V gene lost 5 bases and the J gene lost 2 bases, with 17 bases spanning the gap. Germline V gene lookup returns CDR1 SGHRS and CDR2 YFSETQ. This CDR3 has 15 amino acids. CDR3 sequence: CASSLNGGSTYEQYF. CDR3 in DNA: TGCGCCAGCAGTCTAAACGGGGGCAGCACCTACGAGCAGTACTTC.

The chain has TRBV7-8 and TRBJ2-5, with D perhaps given as TRBD1 or TRBD2 (5 bases each). The CDR3 totals 16 residues. Germline CDR1 and CDR2: SGHVS and FQNEAQ. V lost 3 bases and J lost 2, with 16 bases in between. The CDR3 DNA reads TGTGCCAGCAGCTTCAACCGGGACGTTTATCAAGAGACCCAGTACTTC. It specifies CASSFNRDVYQETQYF.

This clonotype was observed a few times. This rearrangement joins TRBV12-3 or TRBV12-4 to TRBJ1-2; 7 bases fit TRBD1. V gave up 6 bases and J gave up 8 bases; unmatched junction bases: 9. The CDR3 sequence is 13 residues long. The DNA of the CDR3 is TGTGCCAGCAGACTCGGGACAGCCGAGGGCTACACCTTC. Its protein is CASRLGTAEGYTF.

The rearrangement joins TRBV7-1 to TRBJ1-3; D is possibly TRBD1 (5 bases). TRBV7-1 is known as an ORF, though its function is uncertain. The CDR3 runs 17 residues. Trimming pared 5 bases from V and 0 bases from J, leaving 17 bases between. CDR3 bases: TGTGCCAGCAGCCCTCGGACATTCAGGGCCTCTGGAAACACCATATATTTT. It translates to CASSPRTFRASGNTIYF.

The chain joins TRBV20-1 to TRBJ2-3; 12 positions match TRBD2. CDR1 is DFQATT, CDR2 SNEGSKA, per germline (reference sequence). The CDR3 is made up of 14 amino acids. Germline trimming cut 6 bases from V and 2 bases from J; bases unmatched to any gene: 3. The CDR3 region has the DNA TGCAGTGCCCGACTAGCGGGAGTCACAGATACGCAGTATTTT. Amino acid sequence: CSARLAGVTDTQYF.

This clonotype was observed a few times. J is TRBJ2-7 and V is TRBV12-3 or TRBV12-4, with D perhaps assigned TRBD1 or TRBD2 (5 bases each). The CDR3 covers 13 residues. V lost 6 bases, J lost 2 bases, and 11 bases lay in between. The CDR3 spells CASRGTLTYEQYF. The CDR3 region has the DNA TGTGCCAGCAGGGGGACGTTGACCTACGAGCAGTACTTC.

V usage is TRBV12-3 or TRBV12-4 and J usage is TRBJ1-5, with D hard to call. V was clipped by 7 bases and J by 2 bases, with 15 bases between them. CDR3 length equals 15 residues. The CDR3 sequence: CASTSRGVGNQPQHF. The CDR3 region has the DNA TGTGCCAGCACCTCTAGAGGCGTTGGCAATCAGCCCCAGCATTTT.

This clonotype appeared many times. The chain uses TRBV7-9 and TRBJ1-1, with 8 nucleotides matching TRBD1. After removal of 4 bases from V and 5 bases from J, the junction contained 6 bases not matched to a gene. CDR3 length: 14 amino acids. The germline CDR1 and CDR2 sequences are SEHNR and FQNEAQ (reference sequence). CDR3 sequence: CASSSRTGKTEAFF. The CDR3 bases are TGTGCCAGCAGCTCCCGGACAGGGAAGACTGAAGCTTTCTTT.

The chain employs TRBV29-1 and TRBJ2-5; D ambiguous. The V end lost 6 bases, the J end lost 3 bases, and 8 bases lay between the germline ends. The CDR3 totals 11 residues. CDR1 and CDR2 (germline): SQVTM, ANQGSEA. Written as DNA, the CDR3 is TGCAGCGTCGCCAGTAAAGAGACCCAGTACTTC. This codes for CSVASKETQYF.